The 32 T cell receptor beta chains below all came from one sample that was sequenced in a study of Ad26.COV2.S vaccination and SARS-CoV-2 variants (dated by TCRdb to the early 2020s). This sample's treatment or condition label indicates: roughly 18 received Ad26.COV2.S at low or high dose, single or two shots; roughly five received placebo; per-sample allocation not given. For vaccine and placebo recipients, the sequenced repertoires came from samples collected on day 63 after the first injection. The library was produced with the immunoSEQ multiplex PCR assay. The source is immuneACCESS, and TCRdb retained only in-frame sequences with V and J called. Part of the clones is not carried over; for the studies checked, unresolved V genes explain less than half of this, and the remainder is unexplained. For this sample there are about 350,000 clones; about 88% appear just once. 9.5% to 12% of the sample is held by the ten biggest clonotypes.

Sample: peripheral blood, taken in a trial of Ad26.COV2.S vaccine versus placebo. All receptors derive from a person aged 18-65 years who received the Ad26.COV2.S COVID-19 vaccine or a placebo.

V gene TRBV28 combines with J gene TRBJ1-6, with D unclear. This CDR3 has 17 amino acids. Germline lookup yields CDR1 MDHEN and CDR2 SYDVKM. V was cut by 6 bases and J by 0 bases, with 15 bases left in between. CDR3 sequence: CASREPPHISYNSPLHF. CDR3 coding DNA: TGTGCCAGCAGGGAACCTCCACATATCTCCTATAATTCACCCCTCCACTTT.

The chain employs TRBV7-6 and TRBJ2-2; D is unresolved. Germline-derived CDR1 and CDR2 are SGHVS and FNYEAQ. This CDR3 region has 15 residues. Trimming left V 3 bases short and J 3 bases short, with 11 bases between. CDR3 loop: CASSLVGFDTGELFF. CDR3 nucleotides: TGTGCCAGCAGCTTGGTAGGGTTCGACACCGGGGAGCTGTTTTTT.

The chain has TRBV7-3 and TRBJ2-2, with D hard to call. Trimming pared 1 base from V and 6 bases from J, leaving 12 bases between. Looked up from germline, CDR1 is SGHTA and CDR2 is FQGTGA. The CDR3 sequence is 15 residues long. This chain's CDR3 is CASSLKGTEAGELFF. DNA for the CDR3: TGTGCCAGCAGCTTAAAGGGCACCGAGGCCGGGGAGCTGTTTTTT.

V usage is TRBV27 and J usage is TRBJ2-7; 9 bases map to TRBD2. V shed 4 bases and J 6 bases; nucleotides not matched to a gene: 7. The CDR3 extends over 14 amino acids. Germline loops: CDR1 MNHEY, CDR2 SMNVEV (reference sequence). The chain's CDR3 is CASSSLAGVAEQYF. The CDR3 DNA is TGTGCCAGCAGTTCGTTAGCGGGAGTGGCCGAGCAGTACTTC.

This chain joins TRBV9 and TRBJ2-1, with D maybe TRBD2 (6 bases). V was trimmed by 2 bases and J by 7 bases, leaving 19 bases between them. CDR1 and CDR2 from the germline V gene are SGDLS and YYNGEE. This CDR3 is 16 amino acids long. CDR3 sequence (DNA): TGTGCCAGCAGCGTTTCCTCCGGGAGATCCGGTAATGAGCAGTTCTTC. This sequence encodes CASSVSSGRSGNEQFF. The entire variable domain, with the rest obtained from reference TRBV9 and TRBJ2-1, is as follows: DSGVTQTPKHLITATGQRVTLRCSPRSGDLSVYWYQQSLDQGLQFLIQYYNGEERAKGNILERFSAQQFPDLHSELNLSSLELGDSALYFCASSVSSGRSGNEQFFGPGTRLTVL.

This clone was detected only a few times. V and J are TRBV5-1 and TRBJ1-5, with 8 positions matching TRBD1. The CDR3 extends over 15 amino acids. Germline lookup yields CDR1 SGHRS and CDR2 YFSETQ. V trimming: 4 bases; J trimming: 2 bases; junction bases outside the gene matches: 5. CDR3 DNA: TGCGCCAGCAGCCCTGGACAGGGCGGCAATCAGCCCCAGCATTTT. Its protein product is CASSPGQGGNQPQHF.

The rearrangement joins TRBV9 to TRBJ1-1; D call uncertain. The CDR3 covers 15 residues. The germline V gene has CDR1 SGDLS and CDR2 YYNGEE. V dropped 3 bases and J dropped 2 bases, with 14 bases sitting between them. The CDR3 nucleotides are TGTGCCAGCAGCGCCGGGCCCTTTTTAAACACTGAAGCTTTCTTT. It translates to CASSAGPFLNTEAFF.

The chain recombines TRBV12-3 or TRBV12-4 with TRBJ2-5, with D hard to call. There are 12 residues in the CDR3. V was cut by 3 bases and J by 5 bases, with 7 bases left in between. The CDR3 sequence is CASSFWSETQYF. In nucleotides, the CDR3 is TGTGCCAGCAGTTTTTGGAGCGAGACCCAGTACTTC.

The chain recombines TRBV7-9 with TRBJ2-3; 14 bases map to TRBD2. This CDR3 comprises 16 residues. Germline CDR1 is SEHNR and CDR2 is FQNEAQ (reference sequence). J gave up 4 bases and V 6 bases, and 6 bases lay outside the gene matches. This CDR3 is CASRLGLAGAADTQYF. The CDR3 DNA reads as TGTGCCAGCAGGCTGGGACTAGCGGGAGCGGCAGATACGCAGTATTTT.

The chain recombines TRBV11-2 with TRBJ2-7, with D hard to call. The germline V and J ends were trimmed by 5 bases and 4 bases, with 9 bases remaining between them. Germline CDR1 and CDR2: SGHAT and FQNNGV. This CDR3 comprises 12 residues. CDR3 nucleotides: TGTGCCAGCAGCCCGCGGCCGTACGAGCAGTACTTC. It yields the protein CASSPRPYEQYF. The variable domain in full, with the rest retrieved from reference TRBV11-2 and TRBJ2-7, is EAGVAQSPRYKIIEKRQSVAFWCNPISGHATLYWYQQILGQGPKLLIQFQNNGVVDDSQLPKDRFSAERLKGVDSTLKIQPAKLEDSAVYLCASSPRPYEQYFGPGTRLTVT.

There are a few counts of this clone. Additional DNA sequences in this sample encode the identical CDR3. This sequence joins TRBV4-3 and TRBJ2-5, with TRBD1 identical over 8 bases. The V gene end was trimmed by 4 bases and the J gene end by 4 bases; junction bases not matched to a gene: 2. The CDR3 length is 13 residues. Per the germline V gene, CDR1 is LGHNA and CDR2 is YSLEER. The CDR3 here is CASSRTGRETQYF. CDR3 nucleotide sequence: TGCGCCAGCAGCCGGACAGGGCGAGAGACCCAGTACTTC.

The chain links TRBV12-3 or TRBV12-4 to TRBJ2-5; D ambiguous. The CDR3 totals 12 residues. V gave up 6 bases and J gave up 5 bases, with 10 bases separating them. The DNA for the CDR3 is TGTGCCAGCAGCACCACCCCTGAGACCCAGTACTTC. Protein: CASSTTPETQYF.

This chain joins TRBV19 and TRBJ2-1; 7 bases map to TRBD2. CDR3 size: 16 residues. The germline V gene encodes CDR1 LNHDA and CDR2 SQIVND (reference sequence). Trimming took 1 base from V and 7 from J; bases not matched to a gene: 10. The chain's CDR3 is CASSIAARELKNEQFF. In DNA, the CDR3 is TGTGCCAGTAGTATAGCCGCGCGGGAGCTGAAGAATGAGCAGTTCTTC.

As concerns this clone: This specimen includes other DNA sequences encoding the same CDR3. The chain couples TRBV7-2 to TRBJ1-5; 8 bases are a match to TRBD1. Germline V CDR1 and CDR2: SGHTA, FQGNSA. Trimming cost V 6 bases and J 2 bases; bases outside gene matches: 3. This CDR3 is built from 14 residues. CDR3 sequence: CASSLDRGNQPQHF. The DNA for the CDR3 is TGTGCCAGCAGTTTGGACAGGGGCAATCAGCCCCAGCATTTT.

The chain carries TRBV2 and TRBJ1-4; D is possibly TRBD1 (6 bases). CDR1 is SNHLY, CDR2 FYNNEI, per germline. The V end lost 4 bases, the J end lost 8 bases, and 17 bases lay between the germline ends. CDR3 length: 15 amino acids. In DNA, the CDR3 is TGTGCCAGCAGTGTAATGGGGGGGCGTGGGGAAAAACTGTTTTTT. This translates into CASSVMGGRGEKLFF.

A note on this clone: Other DNA sequences in the same sample also yield this CDR3. The V and J genes are TRBV7-2 and TRBJ2-2; 8 bases fit TRBD1. The CDR3 spans 15 residues. CDR1 and CDR2 from the germline V gene are SGHTA and FQGNSA. V lost 5 bases to trimming and J lost 1 base; unmatched junction nucleotides: 3. CDR3: CASSPGQGNTGELFF. The DNA for the CDR3 is TGTGCCAGCAGCCCTGGACAGGGGAACACCGGGGAGCTGTTTTTT.

The chain is built from TRBV6-6 and TRBJ1-1, with a possible D match to TRBD1 (5 bases). Germline assignment: CDR1 MNHNY and CDR2 SVGAGI (reference sequence). V was shortened by 7 bases and J by 6 bases, with 18 bases between the two germline ends. The CDR3 has 14 residues. The CDR3 spells CASKTGGGRPEAFF. For the CDR3, the DNA is TGTGCCAGCAAAACCGGGGGGGGTAGGCCTGAAGCTTTCTTT.

The sample holds one count of this clone. The chain combines TRBV7-9 with TRBJ2-5; D is unclear. V was cut by 4 bases and J by 5 bases, with 5 bases left in between. The CDR3 has 11 residues. Germline CDR1 and CDR2: SEHNR and FQNEAQ (reference sequence). CDR3 loop: CASSSRETQYF. For the CDR3, the DNA is TGTGCCAGCAGCTCTCGTGAGACCCAGTACTTC.

This chain joins TRBV3-1 (or the pseudogene TRBV3-2) and TRBJ2-1; 12 positions match TRBD2. V lost 6 bases, J lost 10 bases, and 7 bases stayed unmatched. The CDR3 contains 14 residues. The V gene's germline CDR1 is LGHDT and CDR2 YNNKEL (reference sequence). CDR3 sequence: CASSLTSGSEEQFF. CDR3 DNA sequence: TGTGCCAGCAGTCTGACTAGCGGGAGTGAGGAGCAGTTCTTC.

The CDR3 nucleotides read TGTGCCAGTACCTCAACAGGGTCGGTTGTTAGAGGCTACACCTTC. This translates into CASTSTGSVVRGYTF. This sequence joins TRBV19 and TRBJ1-2; possible D gene TRBD1, 6 bases. V lost 7 bases, J lost 8 bases, and 23 bases lay in between. Germline V gene data show CDR1 as LNHDA and CDR2 as SQIVND (reference sequence). The CDR3 runs 15 residues. Complete variable domain (other parts from reference TRBV19 and TRBJ1-2): DGGITQSPKYLFRKEGQNVTLSCEQNLNHDAMYWYRQDPGQGLRLIYYSQIVNDFQKGDIAEGYSVSREKKESFPLTVTSAQKNPTAFYLCASTSTGSVVRGYTFGSGTRLTVV.

The V call is TRBV2, the J call TRBJ2-7; TRBD2 matches at 7 bases. J was trimmed by 7 bases and V by 11 bases; bases with no gene match: 11. The CDR3 runs 12 residues. Germline V gives CDR1 SNHLY, CDR2 FYNNEI. The CDR3 nucleotides read TGTGCCTGCCATGGGGGGGGTTGGGAGCAGTACTTC. It codes for CACHGGGWEQYF.

The V and J genes are TRBV2 and TRBJ2-7; D ambiguous. Germline values: CDR1 SNHLY, CDR2 FYNNEI. The CDR3 runs to 14 residues. Deletions cut 7 bases from V and 5 bases from J, with 18 bases between. CDR3 DNA sequence: TGTGCCAGCACCACCACTCCCGGGTTGAACGAGCAGTACTTC. Its protein product is CASTTTPGLNEQYF.

V usage is TRBV4-1 and J usage is TRBJ2-7; 12 nucleotides line up with TRBD2. Germline CDR1 is MGHRA and CDR2 is YSYEKL. The CDR3 runs 18 residues. V shed 1 base and J 0 bases; nucleotides not matched to a gene: 7. In DNA form, the CDR3 reads TGCGCCAGCAGCCAAGGAGTCCTAGCGGGAGGGTACTCCTACGAGCAGTACTTC. This sequence encodes CASSQGVLAGGYSYEQYF.

The genes are TRBV7-2 and TRBJ1-2; no firm D call. Germline values: CDR1 SGHTA, CDR2 FQGNSA. V was shortened by 5 bases and J by 7 bases, with 17 bases between the two germline ends. This CDR3 is 14 amino acids long. The CDR3 DNA follows: TGTGCCAGCAGCCCCCGAGGAAGGTTTAGTGGCTACACCTTC. This translates into CASSPRGRFSGYTF.

Only one count was recorded for this clone. This rearrangement joins TRBV28 to TRBJ2-1; 9 nucleotides align to TRBD2. The junction had 4 bases not matched to a gene; V was cut back by 5 bases and J by 2 bases. The germline V gene encodes CDR1 MDHEN and CDR2 SYDVKM. The CDR3 totals 15 residues. The CDR3 loop is CASSPGGRAYNEQFF. The CDR3 nucleotides are TGTGCCAGCAGTCCGGGCGGGAGGGCCTACAATGAGCAGTTCTTC.

The chain employs TRBV30 and TRBJ2-3, with TRBD2 as a possible D gene (5 bases). The V gene's germline CDR1 is GTSNPN and CDR2 SVGIG (reference sequence). V lost 3 bases and J lost 6, with 13 bases in between. The CDR3 consists of 13 residues. CDR3 sequence: CAWSKRTGDTQYF. CDR3 bases: TGTGCCTGGAGCAAGAGGACGGGGGATACGCAGTATTTT.

The chain combines TRBV11-2 with TRBJ2-1, with 7 bases aligning to TRBD2. Germline lookup yields CDR1 SGHAT and CDR2 FQNNGV. The CDR3 is 15 residues long. V trimming: 1 base; J trimming: 4 bases; junction bases outside the gene matches: 4. The CDR3 DNA sequence: TGTGCCAGCAGCTTAGGACTAGCAGAATACAATGAGCAGTTCTTC. Translating it yields CASSLGLAEYNEQFF.

The chain employs TRBV6-2 or TRBV6-3 and TRBJ1-5; D unresolved. The CDR3 length is 15 residues. Germline-derived CDR1 and CDR2 are MNHEY and SVGEGT. Trimming left V 3 bases short and J 4 bases short, with 13 bases between. CDR3 sequence reads: CASSYVRQPNQPQHF. CDR3 nucleotides: TGTGCCAGCAGTTATGTTCGGCAGCCAAATCAGCCCCAGCATTTT.

This chain uses TRBV25-1 with TRBJ2-4; tentatively, D is TRBD1 (6 bases). The CDR3 loop spans 12 amino acids. Germline V lookup: CDR1 MGHDK, CDR2 SYGVNS. V lost 6 bases, J lost 5 bases, and 8 bases lay in between. CDR3 sequence reads: CASRQGENIQYF. CDR3 DNA sequence: TGTGCCAGCAGACAGGGCGAAAACATTCAGTACTTC.

This clone occurred a few times. The chain is built from TRBV3-1 (or the pseudogene TRBV3-2) and TRBJ1-2; D ambiguous. This CDR3 has 15 residues. Trimming stripped 1 base from V and 4 bases from J, with 13 bases between. CDR1 LGHDT and CDR2 YNNKEL come from the germline V gene (reference sequence). CDR3 sequence (DNA): TGTGCCAGCAGCCAAGGTCCAGGCGGTGCCTATGGCTACACCTTC. Amino acids: CASSQGPGGAYGYTF.

This clone was recorded a few times. The V gene is TRBV10-2, the J gene TRBJ2-7; 7 bases align to TRBD1. J lost 3 bases, V lost 10 bases, and 15 bases had no gene match. The CDR3 is 15 residues long. Germline V CDR1 and CDR2: WSHSY, SAAADI. The CDR3 nucleotides are TGCGCCACCTCCGGGACAGAGGACATTCACTACGAGCAGTACTTC. Translated, it gives CATSGTEDIHYEQYF.

V usage is TRBV29-1 and J usage is TRBJ1-3; the D is unclear. The germline V gene encodes CDR1 SQVTM and CDR2 ANQGSEA. This CDR3 is built from 13 residues. V gave up 4 bases and J gave up 0 bases, with 7 bases separating them. The CDR3 region is CSVAASSGNTIYF. The CDR3 nucleotides are TGCAGCGTTGCGGCGAGCTCTGGAAACACCATATATTTT.